These 27 T cell receptor beta chains originate from one sample sequenced in a study of blood T cell repertoires in COVID-19. This table comes from immunoSEQ multiplex PCR, and its TCRdb copy is limited to in-frame clones, with some not included. The repertoire includes about 250,000 clones, more than 65% of them detected once, and approximately 14% sits in the top ten. Sequencing was performed on peripheral blood. These receptors were collected from an older person with COVID-19, enrolled during active disease.

The V gene is TRBV18, the J gene TRBJ1-1; 7 bases fit TRBD1. J gave up 1 base and V 0 bases, and 5 bases lay outside the gene matches. The CDR3 has 16 amino acids. The V gene's germline CDR1 is KGHSH and CDR2 LQKENI. CDR3 DNA sequence: TGTGCCAGCTCACCACCCCGGACAGGAGCGAACACTGAAGCTTTCTTT. Translation: CASSPPRTGANTEAFF.

The rearrangement uses TRBV30 and TRBJ2-7; the D gene is possibly TRBD1 (6 bases). This CDR3 is built from 13 residues. CDR1 is GTSNPN, CDR2 SVGIG, per germline (reference sequence). The germline V and J ends were trimmed by 3 bases and 3 bases, with 12 bases remaining between them. The CDR3 DNA reads as TGTGCCTGGAGGGGGGCCTCGTACTACGAGCAGTACTTC. Its protein is CAWRGASYYEQYF.

The V call is TRBV19, the J call TRBJ1-3, with D possibly matching TRBD1 (6 bases). V was cut by 9 bases and J by 4 bases, with 13 bases left in between. The CDR3 contains 13 residues. Germline CDR1 LNHDA, CDR2 SQIVND (reference sequence). Here the CDR3 reads CASSDRTGNTIYF. DNA of the CDR3: TGTGCCAGCAGTGACAGGACGGGAAACACCATATATTTT.

The table lists this clone with a few counts. The rearrangement links TRBV7-3 to TRBJ2-1; D perhaps matches TRBD2 (5 bases). The germline CDR1 and CDR2 sequences are SGHTA and FQGTGA. V was trimmed by 1 base and J by 7 bases, leaving 8 bases between them. The CDR3 covers 13 residues. The CDR3 coding sequence is TGTGCCAGCAGCTTAATAAGAGGGAATGAGCAGTTCTTC. Translation gives CASSLIRGNEQFF.

V usage is TRBV7-6 and J usage is TRBJ2-2; 7 bases line up with TRBD1. CDR3 length: 15 amino acids. J gave up 0 bases and V 5 bases, and 3 bases lay outside the gene matches. Looked up from germline, CDR1 is SGHVS and CDR2 is FNYEAQ. The CDR3 bases are TGTGCCAGCAGCCCCGGACAGGCGAACACCGGGGAGCTGTTTTTT. This translates into CASSPGQANTGELFF.

This chain links TRBV5-8 with TRBJ2-5; 7 bases map to TRBD2. The V gene's germline CDR1 is SGHTS and CDR2 YDEGEE. Trimming cost V 7 bases and J 5 bases; bases outside gene matches: 11. This CDR3 has 14 amino acids. The CDR3 nucleotides read TGTGCCAGCGCCCGAAGCGGGGTACCCGAGACCCAGTACTTC. It is translated as CASARSGVPETQYF.

V gene TRBV7-9 combines with J gene TRBJ1-1; D might be TRBD1 (6 bases). The CDR3 extends over 15 amino acids. Germline V gives CDR1 SEHNR, CDR2 FQNEAQ (reference sequence). V was pared by 1 base and J by 3 bases, with 12 bases between. CDR3 DNA: TGTGCCAGCAGCTTAGATGGGGGCGCTTACACTGAAGCTTTCTTT. Its protein product is CASSLDGGAYTEAFF.

The chain recombines TRBV19 with TRBJ2-2; weak D call: TRBD2 (6 bases). The V gene lost 2 bases and the J gene lost 2 bases, with 15 bases spanning the gap. The CDR3 is made up of 17 amino acids. Looked up from germline, CDR1 is LNHDA and CDR2 is SQIVND (reference sequence). CDR3 sequence reads: CASSILGGGSNTGELFF. CDR3 DNA: TGTGCCAGTAGTATACTCGGGGGAGGTTCCAACACCGGGGAGCTGTTTTTT.

The genes are TRBV29-1 and TRBJ2-3; TRBD2 matches 7 bases. The CDR3 runs 21 residues. J lost 1 base, V lost 6 bases, and 28 bases had no gene match. Looked up from germline, CDR1 is SQVTM and CDR2 is ANQGSEA. CDR3 amino acids: CSVPYFWAAGGGSRGTDTQYF. CDR3 nucleotide sequence: TGCAGCGTCCCCTACTTCTGGGCCGCGGGTGGCGGGAGCCGGGGCACAGATACGCAGTATTTT.

The chain is built from TRBV12-3 or TRBV12-4 and TRBJ1-3; 8 positions agree with TRBD1. With V trimmed by 7 bases and J by 5 bases, 4 bases remained unmatched. CDR3 length: 13 amino acids. The CDR3 here is CASTRTGRNTIYF. In DNA form, the CDR3 reads TGTGCCAGCACCCGGACAGGGAGAAACACCATATATTTT.

The chain is built from TRBV28 and TRBJ1-6; a weak D match, TRBD1 (5 bases). The CDR3 covers 16 residues. Trimming removed 2 bases at V and 5 bases at J, with 13 bases between. Germline CDR1 reads MDHEN; CDR2 reads SYDVKM. CDR3 coding DNA: TGTGCCAGCAGTTTACCCAGACAGAGACATAATTCACCCCTCCACTTT. Translating it yields CASSLPRQRHNSPLHF. Full variable domain (remainder filled in from reference TRBV28 and TRBJ1-6): DVKVTQSSRYLVKRTGEKVFLECVQDMDHENMFWYRQDPGLGLRLIYFSYDVKMKEKGDIPEGYSVSREKKERFSLILESASTNQTSMYLCASSLPRQRHNSPLHFGNGTRLTVT.

J is TRBJ1-1 and V is TRBV6-5, with D perhaps TRBD1 (6 bases). Germline CDR1 MNHEY, CDR2 SVGAGI. Trimming took off 5 bases at V and 0 bases at J, with 10 bases between the two ends. The length of the CDR3 is 14 residues. The CDR3 sequence: CASSPDRMNTEAFF. CDR3 nucleotide sequence: TGTGCCAGCAGTCCGGACAGAATGAACACTGAAGCTTTCTTT.

This sequence joins TRBV19 and TRBJ2-1; 8 bases are shared with TRBD2. The CDR3 covers 15 residues. The V and J ends lost 4 bases and 6 bases, in that order; junction bases with no gene match: 8. Germline-derived CDR1 and CDR2 are LNHDA and SQIVND (reference sequence). CDR3 residues: CASSSQGLVSNEQFF. CDR3 DNA: TGTGCCAGTAGTAGCCAGGGACTAGTGAGCAATGAGCAGTTCTTC. Looking up the rest from reference TRBV19 and TRBJ2-1 gives the full variable domain: DGGITQSPKYLFRKEGQNVTLSCEQNLNHDAMYWYRQDPGQGLRLIYYSQIVNDFQKGDIAEGYSVSREKKESFPLTVTSAQKNPTAFYLCASSSQGLVSNEQFFGPGTRLTVL.

The chain is built from TRBV9 and TRBJ1-1, with D hard to call. Germline loops: CDR1 SGDLS, CDR2 YYNGEE. CDR3 length equals 14 residues. Trimming removed 0 bases from V and 0 bases from J, with 6 bases in between. In DNA form, the CDR3 reads TGTGCCAGCAGCGTAGGACTTTTGAACACTGAAGCTTTCTTT. Translation: CASSVGLLNTEAFF.

This clone was counted at least ten times. This rearrangement joins TRBV5-6 to TRBJ2-1; 7 nucleotides line up with TRBD1. Germline CDR1 and CDR2: SGHDT and YYEEEE. The CDR3 extends over 14 amino acids. V lost 7 bases to trimming and J lost 4 bases; unmatched junction nucleotides: 8. The CDR3 DNA sequence: TGTGCCAGCCAGGGGGACACGGGATACAATGAGCAGTTCTTC. The encoded protein is CASQGDTGYNEQFF.

The CDR3 region has the DNA TGTGCCAGCAGTGAATTAGGGGACTATGGCTACACCTTC. It encodes CASSELGDYGYTF. The chain recombines TRBV6-1 with TRBJ1-2; D is perhaps TRBD1 (5 bases). There are 13 residues in the CDR3. The V and J ends lost 2 bases and 3 bases respectively, with 7 bases between them. CDR1 is MNHNS, CDR2 SASEGT, per germline.

The rearrangement uses TRBV7-2 and TRBJ1-3; maybe TRBD1 (6 bases). Trimming removed 4 bases at V and 4 bases at J, with 14 bases between. The CDR3 extends over 15 amino acids. CDR1 is SGHTA and CDR2 is FQGNSA in the germline V gene. CDR3 protein: CASSSQGRVGNTIYF. The CDR3 bases are TGTGCCAGCAGCTCACAGGGTAGAGTCGGAAACACCATATATTTT.

This clone has only a few counts. The rearrangement joins TRBV5-1 to TRBJ1-2, with D possibly TRBD1 on 5 matching bases. Per the germline V gene, CDR1 is SGHRS and CDR2 is YFSETQ. CDR3 length equals 18 residues. The V end lost 4 bases, the J end lost 0 bases, and 22 bases lay between the germline ends. This CDR3 reads CASSLFPRQRSTNYGYTF. The CDR3 bases are TGCGCCAGCAGCCTTTTCCCGAGACAGAGAAGCACTAACTATGGCTACACCTTC.

The chain has TRBV6-5 and TRBJ2-4; D is ambiguous. Germline CDR1 and CDR2: MNHEY and SVGAGI. The CDR3 consists of 15 residues. Between the trimmed V and J ends, which lost 2 bases and 7 bases, there was a span of 15 bases. DNA of the CDR3: TGTGCCAGCAGTTACCAAACCCGACTGAGTAACATTCAGTACTTC. Its translation: CASSYQTRLSNIQYF.

This clone was found once. The J gene is TRBJ2-2, the V gene TRBV5-8, with 7 positions matching TRBD1. CDR3 size: 13 residues. The V segment lost 4 bases and the J segment 6 bases; nucleotides outside the gene matches: 3. Per germline, CDR1 SGHTS and CDR2 YDEGEE. Written as DNA, the CDR3 is TGTGCCAGCAGCCAAACAGGGGCCGGGGAGCTGTTTTTT. It specifies CASSQTGAGELFF.

This chain uses TRBV5-4 with TRBJ2-5; 11 bases align to TRBD2. Germline V lookup: CDR1 SGHNT, CDR2 YYREEE (reference sequence). This CDR3 has 17 amino acids. Trimming took 5 bases from V and 5 from J; bases not matched to a gene: 14. CDR3 bases: TGTGCCAGCAGAATGGAATTAGCGGGAGGGCCTGTGGAGACCCAGTACTTC. As protein: CASRMELAGGPVETQYF.

The chain couples TRBV4-1 to TRBJ2-3; 7 bases map to TRBD1. Germline V gene data show CDR1 as MGHRA and CDR2 as YSYEKL. The CDR3 length is 18 residues. Trimming took 4 bases from V and 2 from J; bases not matched to a gene: 15. This CDR3 is CASSLAGTATSPTDTQYF. DNA for the CDR3: TGCGCCAGCAGCCTGGCCGGGACAGCCACTTCCCCCACAGATACGCAGTATTTT.

V gene TRBV2 combines with J gene TRBJ2-1; 12 bases line up with TRBD1. CDR1 and CDR2 from the germline V gene are SNHLY and FYNNEI. This CDR3 region has 13 residues. The ends lost 6 bases at V and 7 bases at J; junction bases unmatched: 1. The CDR3 spells CASRGQGANEQFF. CDR3 nucleotide sequence: TGTGCCAGCAGGGGACAGGGGGCGAATGAGCAGTTCTTC.

The chain is built from TRBV10-3 and TRBJ2-3; tentative D call: TRBD2 (6 bases). Germline V gene sequence: CDR1 ENHRY, CDR2 SYGVKD. Trimming cost V 7 bases and J 0 bases, with 17 bases left between them. The CDR3 consists of 16 residues. This CDR3 is CAITPGGRGSTDTQYF. The CDR3 nucleotides are TGTGCCATCACCCCCGGGGGACGGGGTAGCACAGATACGCAGTATTTT.

The chain combines TRBV6-2 or TRBV6-3 with TRBJ2-7, with 8 positions matching TRBD1. From germline, CDR1 is MNHEY and CDR2 SVGEGT. V shed 4 bases, J shed 4 bases, and the junction held 3 bases outside the gene matches. The CDR3 has 13 residues. The CDR3: CASSWTGRYEQYF. The CDR3 DNA is TGTGCCAGCAGTTGGACAGGGAGGTACGAGCAGTACTTC.

This chain connects TRBV7-2 to TRBJ1-3; TRBD1 agrees at 7 bases. The germline CDR1 and CDR2 sequences are SGHTA and FQGNSA. The J segment lost 3 bases and the V segment lost 8 bases, leaving 10 bases of the junction unmatched. This CDR3 region has 15 residues. The chain's CDR3 is CASGKNRGGGNTIYF. In nucleotides, the CDR3 is TGTGCCAGCGGCAAAAACAGGGGCGGTGGAAACACCATATATTTT.

In this sample, this clone turned up once. The CDR3 region has the DNA TGTGCCAGCAGCGTAGGACTACTCAATGAGCAGTTCTTC. It specifies CASSVGLLNEQFF. The chain recombines TRBV9 with TRBJ2-1, with D tentatively TRBD2 (5 bases). The V end lost 0 bases, the J end lost 6 bases, and 7 bases lay between the germline ends. The CDR3 covers 13 residues. Germline lookup yields CDR1 SGDLS and CDR2 YYNGEE.